The text below deals with one TCR beta chain. A much larger clone is a single base away; this may be a read error. MiXCR, applied by TCRdb to the 5' RACE reads, yields one record per CDR3 protein. The sample consists of roughly 130,000 distinct CDR3 sequences, roughly an eighth of them appearing once. The record originates from a study of CD8 T cells in ankylosing spondylitis. The trim removed 4 bases at V and 12 bases at J, leaving 17 bases unmatched. This CDR3 is built from 17 residues. CDR1 is LGHNA and CDR2 is YNFKEQ in the germline V gene. The TCR sequence derives from a female donor with ankylosing spondylitis or in good health (not recorded which). The J gene is TRBJ2-1, the V gene TRBV4-2, with 11 bases aligning to TRBD2. Sequences were obtained from blood, either unsorted or a sorted T cell fraction (not recorded which). Here the CDR3 DNA reads TGTGCCAGCAGCCCCCCTGTGACTAGCGGGGACACCGGGGGGCAGTTCTTC. Protein sequence: CASSPPVTSGDTGGQFF.